This is a list of T cell receptor beta chains from one sample in a study of T cell repertoires in cytomegalovirus infection. Their antigen targets remain unknown. TCRdb reanalysed the reads using MiXCR and keeps one entry per CDR3 protein. Of about 280,000 distinct CDR3 sequences in the sample, 20% to 25% were seen once. The material was cultured PBMCs, obtained from culture after CMV antigen stimulation. Receptor source: a human donor in good health (CMV status not recorded). Some clones in this sample may be carry-over from other donors' samples. Both conserved end residues are part of each CDR3. The D gene is left open where the match is weak. The size of a clone is reported for some rows only, either as once, few or many, or as a class for expanded clones.

many	TRBV11-3	TRBJ2-1	TRBD2	TGTGCCAGCAGCTTAGGGCCTAGCGGGAGGGCCATGTACAATGAGCAGTTCTTC	CASSLGPSGRAMYNEQFF
many	TRBV12-3/TRBV12-4	TRBJ1-1	NA	TGTGCCAGCAGTTTAGAGACACACTTTGAAATGAACACTGAAGCTTTCTTT	CASSLETHFEMNTEAFF
few	TRBV27	TRBJ2-5	NA	TGTGCCAGCAGTTTGGAGGCTAAGGGGACCCAGTACTTC	CASSLEAKGTQYF
NA	TRBV4-3	TRBJ1-1	NA	TGCGCCAGCAGCCAAGTACTTTACAGGGAAGCTTTCTTT	CASSQVLYREAFF
NA	TRBV4-1	TRBJ1-2	TRBD1	TGCGCCAGCAGCCAAGCAGGACAGGGGTTGTATGGCTACACCTTC	CASSQAGQGLYGYTF
few	TRBV12-3/TRBV12-4	TRBJ1-1	NA	TGTGCCAGCAGTCTCCTGGGAGGGGCCGTTGACACTGAAGCTTTCTTT	CASSLLGGAVDTEAFF
NA	TRBV11-2	TRBJ2-5	NA	TGTGCCAGCAGCCCCCCCACGGTGCAAGAGACCCAGTACTTC	CASSPPTVQETQYF
many	TRBV7-9	TRBJ1-4	NA	TGTGCCAGCAGCTCGGACAGCGGTGAAAAACTGTTTTTT	CASSSDSGEKLFF
few	TRBV11-2	TRBJ2-1	TRBD2	TGTGCCAGCGGCCCGGACGGGGGGTTCGGTAATGAGCAGTTCTTC	CASGPDGGFGNEQFF
few	TRBV28	TRBJ1-5	NA	TGTGCCAGCAGTTTTGATGGAAGCTATAGCAATCAGCCCCAGCATTTT	CASSFDGSYSNQPQHF
few	TRBV29-1	TRBJ2-3	NA	TGCAGCGTGCAGGGAGGAGATACGCAGTATTTT	CSVQGGDTQYF
few	TRBV11-2	TRBJ2-1	TRBD2	TGTGCCAGCCTGCGGGGGACCCAGGGTGAGCAGTTCTTC	CASLRGTQGEQFF
NA	TRBV14	TRBJ2-3	TRBD2	TGTGCCAGCTCTAGCGGGAGGATGGAGGATACGCAGTATTTT	CASSSGRMEDTQYF
few	TRBV7-2	TRBJ1-5	NA	TGTGCCAGCAGCCATTACAGTAGCAATCAGCCCCAGCATTTT	CASSHYSSNQPQHF
NA	TRBV7-2	TRBJ1-1	NA	TGTGCCAGCAGAGGGATGAACACTGAAGCTTTCTTT	CASRGMNTEAFF
NA	TRBV7-9	TRBJ1-1	NA	TGTGCCAGCAGCTTAGGGACCGGGACTTTGAACACTGAAGCTTTCTTT	CASSLGTGTLNTEAFF
many	TRBV20-1	TRBJ2-5	NA	TGCAGTGCTATAGGGGTGGCGGGGGAGACCCAGTACTTC	CSAIGVAGETQYF
NA	TRBV27	TRBJ2-5	TRBD2	TGTGCCAGCGGACTACTAGCGGGAGTGCTGGAGACCCAGTACTTC	CASGLLAGVLETQYF
NA	TRBV27	TRBJ2-1	NA	TGTGCCAGCAGTTCCCAGAGCAACAATGAGCAGTTCTTC	CASSSQSNNEQFF
NA	TRBV20-1	TRBJ2-7	NA	TGCAGTGCTAGAGACCCCCGCGTGGGGTATGCCGAGCAGTACTTC	CSARDPRVGYAEQYF